This entry describes one TCR beta chain. The data originate from a study of blood T cell repertoires in COVID-19. Only in-frame clones appear in the TCRdb table, and some are missing; sequencing was by immunoSEQ multiplex PCR. Among about 40,000 clones listed, approximately 73% were seen once. V dropped 3 bases and J dropped 0 bases, with 7 bases sitting between them. This CDR3 comprises 15 residues. The germline V gene encodes CDR1 SGHRS and CDR2 YFSETQ. Sequences were obtained from peripheral blood. The chain employs TRBV5-1 and TRBJ2-6; no clear D gene. This TCR was recovered from an older man with acute or convalescent COVID-19. CDR3 region: CASSYSPSGANVLTF. CDR3 nucleotides: TGCGCCAGCAGCTACTCCCCCTCTGGGGCCAACGTCCTGACTTTC.